This T cell receptor beta chain was retrieved from a study of T cells in localized non-small cell lung cancer. Study-wide results and limits: Uninvolved adjacent lung, not tumor, had the highest T cell clonality. Higher T cell density in the blood was associated with longer overall survival, whereas higher adjacent-lung clonality associated with shorter survival. When the top 100 tumor clones were examined, a median approximately 59 of them also appeared in the adjacent lung, which was paired and uninvolved.

The assay was immunoSEQ multiplex PCR, and TCRdb's table has in-frame clones only and misses some. The sample consists of tens of thousands of clones, 86% of them appearing once. Germline V gene data show CDR1 as MNHEY and CDR2 as SVGAGI. The CDR3 extends over 13 amino acids. V was shortened by 7 bases and J by 1 base, with 10 bases between the two germline ends. Remarks on this clone: Its matching antigen is unknown.

The starting material was peripheral blood, obtained before any cancer treatment. This receptor was identified in a woman aged 18 to 55 with stage III lung adenocarcinoma. This chain uses TRBV6-5 with TRBJ1-1; D ambiguous. CDR3 amino acids: CASMRTPNTEAFF. The CDR3, as DNA: TGTGCCAGCATGCGGACTCCGAACACTGAAGCTTTCTTT.